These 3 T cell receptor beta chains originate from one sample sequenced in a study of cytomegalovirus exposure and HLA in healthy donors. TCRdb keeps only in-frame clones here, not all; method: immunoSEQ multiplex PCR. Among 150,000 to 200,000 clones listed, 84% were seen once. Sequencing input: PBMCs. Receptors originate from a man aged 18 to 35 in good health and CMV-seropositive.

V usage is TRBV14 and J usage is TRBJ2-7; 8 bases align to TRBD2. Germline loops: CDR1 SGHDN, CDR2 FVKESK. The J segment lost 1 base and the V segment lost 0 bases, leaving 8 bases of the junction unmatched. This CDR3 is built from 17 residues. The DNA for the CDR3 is TGTGCCAGCAGCCAAGATCTGGGAGCGGGAGAGTCCTACGAGCAGTACTTC. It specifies CASSQDLGAGESYEQYF.

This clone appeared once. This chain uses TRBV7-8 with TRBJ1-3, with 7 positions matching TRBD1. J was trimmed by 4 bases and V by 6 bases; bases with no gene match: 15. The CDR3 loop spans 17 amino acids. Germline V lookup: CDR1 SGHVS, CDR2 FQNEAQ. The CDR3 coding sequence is TGTGCCAGCAGTTGGGACAGATCTATCTCTTCGGGAAACACCATATATTTT. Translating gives CASSWDRSISSGNTIYF.

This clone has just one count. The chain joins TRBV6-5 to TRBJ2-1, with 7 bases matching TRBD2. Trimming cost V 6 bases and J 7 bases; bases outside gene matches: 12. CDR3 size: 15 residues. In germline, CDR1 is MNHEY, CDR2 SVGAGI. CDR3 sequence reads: CASSYGPAGPNEQFF. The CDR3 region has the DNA TGTGCCAGCAGCTACGGACCAGCGGGACCTAATGAGCAGTTCTTC.